The subject of this entry is one TCR beta chain. The sample holds a few counts of this clonotype. Its specific antigen is unknown. The record has no base qualities; no much larger clone is one base away. The TCR beta CDR3 regions were amplified from RNA transcripts. The TCR CDR3 was subjected to a first round of RT-PCR using the HTBI primer set and the Qiagen OneStep RT-PCR kit. A second multiplex PCR round built the libraries, followed by size selection and purification. The libraries were sequenced on an Illumina HiSeq2000 using paired-end 100 bp reads. Per the authors' processing: SOAPnuke was used to process the raw data, removing reads that contained adapters or uncalled bases, had a mean Phred below 15, or lacked an exact match to the constant primer or identifier. High-quality paired reads were merged with COPE v1.2.5, and unique nucleotide sequences were defined as clonotypes. MiTCR v1.1 was used to align clonotypes to the IMGT TRBV, TRBD and TRBJ reference segments. Only V-J combinations with frequency above 0.0001, covering roughly 99% of repertoires, were analysed. The TCS score was defined as the ratio of F50 (clonal expansion) to E x V (chaos), calculated using BLOSUM62-based TCRdist between CDR3 peptides within each V-J. Welch's t-statistics and random forest reduced 450 to 600 V-J features to around 14, which were used in a naive Bayes classifier (R e1071). The public sequencing data were trimmed at Q25 with fastp and processed into clonotypes with MiXCR by TCRdb, which kept only in-frame beta chains. Each record represents a unique CDR3 protein, reported with the most common genes and DNA among its rows. These V and J calls rely on TCRdb rather than the paper's analysis. For this sample the table gives about 340,000 distinct CDR3 sequences, of which about 18% were detected only once. The ten largest clones add up to about 49% of the sample.

Stable Graves' hyperthyroidism was defined as the absence of progression to ophthalmopathy over 18 months of follow-up. The hyperthyroidism patients were between 18 and 65 years old and newly diagnosed, with a disease duration of less than 2 months. Patients with uncontrolled infections, other autoimmune diseases, pregnancy or lactation were excluded. Diagnoses were established on the basis of clinical symptoms, serum thyroxine and TRAb, thyroid ultrasound, and orbital computed tomography. Ficoll-Paque density gradient centrifugation was used to isolate PBMCs from under 11 ml of fresh peripheral blood. Trizol reagent was used to extract total RNA, and RNA quality was then checked on an Agilent 2100 Bioanalyzer. The data originate from a study of T cells in Graves' hyperthyroidism and ophthalmopathy (dated by TCRdb to the late 2010s). Study-level background: Peripheral blood was sampled at the time of initial diagnosis, prior to any treatment. Thyroid tissue and blood T-cell repertoires from six or seven Graves' hyperthyroidism patients were also compared in the study. For training and testing, the 110 or so patients in the discovery cohort were randomly divided in a 7:3 ratio. Following sampling, methimazole starting at 30 mg daily was given to hyperthyroidism patients, and high-dose intravenous methylprednisolone was given to ophthalmopathy patients. Prospective prediction of ophthalmopathy was tested in an independent validation cohort consisting of fewer than 20 hyperthyroidism patients and some 17 patients who later progressed to ophthalmopathy. The paper reports TCR Vbeta CDR3 sequencing of 130 to 150 peripheral blood samples: around 45 ophthalmopathy, about 75 hyperthyroidism and around 17 progressor patients. To identify distinguishing TCR V-J signatures, a discovery cohort of around 100 patients was used, comprising roughly 45 with Graves' ophthalmopathy and 57 with stable Graves' hyperthyroidism. Broad study findings and their caveats: In validation, the model predicted progression to ophthalmopathy a median of 6.5 months before onset, with approximately 70% sensitivity and about 72% specificity. Most expanded thyroid clonotypes (frequency above 0.001) were also detected in blood, a finding suggesting that blood repertoires may reflect thyroid immune responses. A 13 V-J signature model separated ophthalmopathy from stable hyperthyroidism, with just over 85% sensitivity and just under 84% specificity in cross-validation and 80%/75% in testing. No statistical method was used to fix the sample size in advance, and group allocation was not hidden from the investigators.

The sequence came from a woman aged 50 to 60 with Graves' hyperthyroidism. Input material: blood.

CDR3 reads: CASSRTSGGLQETQYF. The DNA sequence is TGTGCCAGCAGCCGGACTAGCGGGGGACTCCAAGAGACCCAGTACTTC. The V gene is TRBV14 and the J gene is TRBJ2-5; TRBD2 aligns with 13 central bases. Reading the germline V gene gives CDR1 SGHDN and CDR2 FVKESK. Including cysteine and phenylalanine, the CDR3 has 16 amino acids. Kept here is only the CDR3 DNA, which spans 48 bases and is read in frame from base 1. Trimming takes 4 bases off V and 1 base off J; junction bases not matched to a gene: 3.